Listed below are T cell receptor beta chains from one sample, sequenced in a study of blood T cells in healthy people across ages. TCRdb fed the 5' RACE reads into MiXCR, producing one record per CDR3 protein. Counted here are about 510,000 distinct CDR3 sequences, roughly a quarter occurring once; the ten biggest clones make up under 4.5%. The same data also went into a second study, on T cells of mothers and their children.

Sequencing used blood. The receptors derive from a boy aged 2 to 10 in good health. CDR3s include the opening cysteine and the closing phenylalanine or tryptophan. A D gene is named only where the DNA matches it firmly. Size is omitted from some rows. Given values are once, few, many or a class for expanded clones.

size,J,V,length,D,DNA,CDR3
NA,TRBJ2-4,TRBV12-3/TRBV12-4,14,TRBD1,TGTGCCAGCAGGACTTGGGGACAGGGAAACATTCAGTACTTC,CASRTWGQGNIQYF
NA,TRBJ1-2,TRBV4-1,15,NA,TGCGCCAGCAGCCAAGAACAGGGACCCAACTATGGCTACACCTTC,CASSQEQGPNYGYTF
NA,TRBJ1-1,TRBV10-3,14,NA,TGTGCCATCAGTGAACGGGCAAAGACCACTGAAGCTTTCTTT,CAISERAKTTEAFF
few,TRBJ1-4,TRBV27,13,NA,TGTGCCAGCAGTTTACGAACTAATGAAAAACTGTTTTTT,CASSLRTNEKLFF
NA,TRBJ1-2,TRBV12-3/TRBV12-4,15,NA,TGTGCCAGCAGTGCAAGGAGGGGGTCTAACTATGGCTACACCTTC,CASSARRGSNYGYTF
NA,TRBJ2-7,TRBV29-1,14,NA,TGCAGCGTGGAGGTCCGGGCTAGCTCCTACGAGCAGTACTTC,CSVEVRASSYEQYF
NA,TRBJ2-1,TRBV27,15,NA,TGTGCCAGCAGTACCGGACTATTCTCCTACAATGAGCAGTTCTTC,CASSTGLFSYNEQFF
NA,TRBJ2-7,TRBV10-3,14,TRBD1,TGTGCCATCAACCCGGACAGGGCTGTAGACGAGCAGTACTTC,CAINPDRAVDEQYF
few,TRBJ2-5,TRBV29-1,12,NA,TGCAGCGTCGACCCCATCCAAGAGACCCAGTACTTC,CSVDPIQETQYF
once,TRBJ2-3,TRBV6-5,16,TRBD1,TGTGCCAGCAGTTTACAGGGGGAACGAGGCACAGATACGCAGTATTTT,CASSLQGERGTDTQYF
NA,TRBJ2-7,TRBV3-1,14,NA,TGTGCCAGCAGCCATGGTACTCCAACCTACGAGCAGTACTTC,CASSHGTPTYEQYF
few,TRBJ2-7,TRBV7-8,14,NA,TGTGCCAGCAGCTCCCTCAAGGGGTTCTACGAGCAGTACTTC,CASSSLKGFYEQYF
many,TRBJ2-7,TRBV29-1,12,NA,TGCAGCGTTGAAGTGCGGGACTACGAGCAGTACTTC,CSVEVRDYEQYF
NA,TRBJ1-1,TRBV27,13,NA,TGTGCCAGCAGTTTTGTCCTAGGGTCCGAAGCTTTCTTT,CASSFVLGSEAFF
few,TRBJ2-1,TRBV6-1,14,NA,TGTGCCAGCAGTGAATGGCAGGGAAAAAATGAGCAGTTCTTC,CASSEWQGKNEQFF
NA,TRBJ2-5,TRBV5-1,17,TRBD2,TGCGCCAGCAGCTTGGCGACTAGCGGGAGGACGACCGAGACCCAGTACTTC,CASSLATSGRTTETQYF
few,TRBJ2-7,TRBV24-1,16,TRBD1,TGTGCCACCAGTGATTTGGGGGGACAGTCAGCCTACGAGCAGTACTTC,CATSDLGGQSAYEQYF